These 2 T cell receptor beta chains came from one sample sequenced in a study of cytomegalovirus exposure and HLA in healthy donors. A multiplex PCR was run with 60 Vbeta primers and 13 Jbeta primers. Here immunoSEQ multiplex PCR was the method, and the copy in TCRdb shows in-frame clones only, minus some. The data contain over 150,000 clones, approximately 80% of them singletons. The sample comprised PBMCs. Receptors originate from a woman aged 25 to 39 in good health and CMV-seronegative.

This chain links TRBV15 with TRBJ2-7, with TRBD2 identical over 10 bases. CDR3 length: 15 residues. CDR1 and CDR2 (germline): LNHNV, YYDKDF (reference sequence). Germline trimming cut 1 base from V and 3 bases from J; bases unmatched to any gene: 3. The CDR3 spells CATSRGTSGDYEQYF. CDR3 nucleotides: TGTGCCACCAGCAGAGGGACTAGCGGCGACTACGAGCAGTACTTC.

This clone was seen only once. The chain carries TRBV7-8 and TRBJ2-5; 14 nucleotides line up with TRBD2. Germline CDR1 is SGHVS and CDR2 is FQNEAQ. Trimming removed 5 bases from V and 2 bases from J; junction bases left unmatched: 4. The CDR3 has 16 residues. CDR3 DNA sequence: TGTGCCAGCAGCCGGCGGACTAGCGGGAGGCAAGAGACCCAGTACTTC. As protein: CASSRRTSGRQETQYF.